Listed here is a single TCR beta chain. Described time point: before trial treatment. Qualifying patients carried advanced solid tumors devoid of tumor-infiltrating lymphocytes. TRAV- and TRBV-specific primers, spanning alpha and beta chains, primed first-strand cDNA. TCRs were amplified for approximately 21 PCR cycles with a constant-region primer and V-primer adapter. A single record per CDR3 protein comes from TCRdb applying MiXCR to the reads. There are 60,000 or so distinct CDR3 sequences in the sample; around 27% occur only once, and roughly 6.5% lies in the top ten. The source of the sample is a study of low-dose radiotherapy and immunotherapy resistance in tumors. The CDR3 has 12 amino acids.

The genes are TRBV26 and TRBJ2-7; the D call TRBD2 from the table was never checked on the DNA. TRBV26 is listed as a pseudogene. The clonotype originates from a male donor with rectosigmoid adenocarcinoma. Sample: PBMCs, taken before treatment. The CDR3 DNA sequence: TGTGCCAGCAGCAAGGACTCGCGGGGGCAGTACTTC. Translation gives CASSKDSRGQYF.